One and the same sample provided the 32 T cell receptor beta chains below, sequenced in a study of blood T cell repertoires in COVID-19 (dated by TCRdb to 2018 to 2020). The library was built by means of the immunoSEQ multiplex PCR assay. The table comes from immuneACCESS by way of TCRdb, which keeps in-frame sequences with V and J called. Part of the clones is missing from these tables; in studies checked, under half for an unresolved V gene and the rest for unknown reasons. Present in this sample are 350,000 or so clones, 80% to 90% of which were seen just once. The ten largest make up approximately 4.4% of the sample. Specimen: PBMCs or T cells enriched from blood (not recorded which). These receptors all stem from a woman in her thirties or forties with acute COVID-19.

The J gene is TRBJ1-2, the V gene TRBV18, with TRBD1 identical over 11 bases. The CDR3 length is 15 residues. With V trimmed by 2 bases and J by 4 bases, 3 bases remained unmatched. CDR1 KGHSH and CDR2 LQKENI come from the germline V gene. The CDR3 DNA reads as TGTGCCAGCTCACCATCAGGACAGGGGGCCTATGGCTACACCTTC. Translating gives CASSPSGQGAYGYTF.

The V and J genes are TRBV7-2 and TRBJ1-2; D remains ambiguous. Trimming shortened V by 0 bases and J by 5 bases, and 16 bases separated the two germline ends. This CDR3 spans 16 amino acids. The germline CDR1 and CDR2 sequences are SGHTA and FQGNSA. The CDR3 protein is CASSLAPRGVSYGYTF. The CDR3 nucleotides are TGTGCCAGCAGCTTAGCTCCTCGAGGAGTCTCTTATGGCTACACCTTC.

This sequence joins TRBV5-4 and TRBJ2-7, with TRBD2 as a possible D gene (5 bases). Germline-derived CDR1 and CDR2 are SGHNT and YYREEE (reference sequence). V dropped 4 bases and J dropped 0 bases, with 11 bases sitting between them. This CDR3 is built from 14 residues. In DNA form, the CDR3 reads TGTGCCAGCAGCCGGAGCGGAGACTCCTACGAGCAGTACTTC. This sequence encodes CASSRSGDSYEQYF.

The V call is TRBV11-2, the J call TRBJ1-4, with 7 bases identical to TRBD1. J lost 11 bases, V lost 0 bases, and 3 bases had no gene match. CDR3 size: 13 residues. Germline V gene sequence: CDR1 SGHAT, CDR2 FQNNGV. The CDR3 DNA reads as TGTGCCAGCAGCTTAGATGGGACAGATAAACTGTTTTTT. Its translation is CASSLDGTDKLFF.

The chain recombines TRBV7-6 with TRBJ1-1; 8 positions match TRBD1. V dropped 6 bases and J dropped 6; count of bases not matched to a gene: 12. CDR1 and CDR2 from the germline V gene are SGHVS and FNYEAQ. The CDR3 extends over 15 amino acids. CDR3 nucleotides: TGTGCCAGCAGGGGATACAGGGGGAGTAACGCTGAAGCTTTCTTT. Translating gives CASRGYRGSNAEAFF. The whole variable domain, filled in from reference TRBV7-6 and TRBJ1-1, reads GAGVSQSPRYKVTKRGQDVALRCDPISGHVSLYWYRQALGQGPEFLTYFNYEAQQDKSGLPNDRFSAERPEGSISTLTIQRTEQRDSAMYRCASRGYRGSNAEAFFGQGTRLTVV.

The V gene is TRBV5-4, the J gene TRBJ2-5, with 7 bases lining up with TRBD1. This CDR3 is built from 13 residues. Germline CDR1 SGHNT, CDR2 YYREEE (reference sequence). The J segment lost 2 bases and the V segment lost 4 bases, leaving 2 bases of the junction unmatched. CDR3 sequence reads: CASSGGQQETQYF. The CDR3 region has the DNA TGTGCCAGCAGCGGGGGACAGCAAGAGACCCAGTACTTC.

CDR3: CASSSHRSSSYEQYF. The CDR3 coding sequence is TGTGCCAGCAGCTCTCACAGGTCTAGCTCCTACGAGCAGTACTTC. The chain recombines TRBV7-2 with TRBJ2-7; possible D gene TRBD1, 5 bases. CDR1 and CDR2 from the germline V gene are SGHTA and FQGNSA. The CDR3 covers 15 residues. The V and J ends lost 4 bases and 0 bases respectively, with 13 bases between them.

The rearrangement links TRBV4-1 to TRBJ2-3, with 7 bases identical to TRBD2. The CDR3 spans 16 residues. Looked up from germline, CDR1 is MGHRA and CDR2 is YSYEKL. Unmatched junction bases numbered 8, after V lost 4 bases and J lost 1 base. CDR3 amino acids: CASSRHREDGTDTQYF. CDR3 DNA: TGCGCCAGCAGCCGTCACCGGGAGGATGGCACAGATACGCAGTATTTT.

The chain is built from TRBV29-1 and TRBJ2-1; D perhaps matches TRBD2 (6 bases). The CDR3 has 13 residues. From germline, CDR1 is SQVTM and CDR2 ANQGSEA. Trimming shortened V by 4 bases and J by 6 bases, and 13 bases separated the two germline ends. The DNA of the CDR3 is TGCAGCGTTGCCGGGAGAGTGGGCAATGAGCAGTTCTTC. As protein: CSVAGRVGNEQFF.

The chain couples TRBV12-3 or TRBV12-4 to TRBJ1-2; 7 positions match TRBD1. The CDR3 is 12 residues long. Trimming removed 4 bases from V and 8 bases from J; junction bases left unmatched: 4. Here the CDR3 DNA reads TGTGCCAGCAGTTCAGACAGGGTCGGCTACACCTTC. Translating gives CASSSDRVGYTF.

This sequence joins TRBV18 and TRBJ1-1; no clear D. CDR1 KGHSH and CDR2 LQKENI come from the germline V gene. V lost 3 bases and J 2 bases, leaving 7 bases between the germline ends. This CDR3 is 13 amino acids long. For the CDR3, the DNA is TGTGCCAGCTCACCGAGTGAAAACACTGAAGCTTTCTTT. Protein sequence: CASSPSENTEAFF. Using reference TRBV18 and TRBJ1-1 for the parts outside the CDR3, the full variable domain is NAGVMQNPRHLVRRRGQEARLRCSPMKGHSHVYWYRQLPEEGLKFMVYLQKENIIDESGMPKERFSAEFPKEGPSILRIQQVVRGDSAAYFCASSPSENTEAFFGQGTRLTVV.

The V call is TRBV15, the J call TRBJ1-2, with D perhaps matching TRBD1 (6 bases). Between the trimmed V and J ends, which lost 1 base and 5 bases, there was a span of 23 bases. Germline V lookup: CDR1 LNHNV, CDR2 YYDKDF (reference sequence). This CDR3 has 18 amino acids. CDR3 sequence: CATSRVGGVGRGLYGYTF. CDR3 bases: TGTGCCACCAGCAGAGTAGGAGGTGTGGGCAGGGGATTATATGGCTACACCTTC.

V and J are TRBV18 and TRBJ1-1; perhaps TRBD1 as D (6 bases). CDR1 KGHSH and CDR2 LQKENI come from the germline V gene. This CDR3 region has 14 residues. V dropped 6 bases and J dropped 2 bases, with 13 bases sitting between them. The CDR3: CASSGGAHNTEAFF. In nucleotides, the CDR3 is TGTGCCAGCTCTGGGGGCGCGCACAACACTGAAGCTTTCTTT.

The gene calls are TRBV7-9 and TRBJ1-2; 7 positions match TRBD1. With 3 bases clipped from V and 6 bases from J, the junction kept 13 bases outside the gene matches. CDR3 length equals 16 residues. Germline V CDR1 and CDR2: SEHNR, FQNEAQ (reference sequence). This CDR3 reads CASSFTGVGSSDGYTF. In DNA form, the CDR3 reads TGTGCCAGCAGCTTTACAGGGGTCGGCTCCTCTGATGGCTACACCTTC.

The chain combines TRBV15 with TRBJ2-1, with TRBD1 matching over 9 bases. This CDR3 has 16 residues. Germline CDR1 reads LNHNV; CDR2 reads YYDKDF (reference sequence). V dropped 2 bases and J dropped 6; count of bases not matched to a gene: 8. This chain's CDR3 is CATSRQPGQGANEQFF. The CDR3 DNA is TGTGCCACCAGCAGACAACCGGGACAGGGAGCCAATGAGCAGTTCTTC.

Only a few counts were recorded for this clone. V gene TRBV7-9 combines with J gene TRBJ1-1, with 7 positions matching TRBD1. This CDR3 has 15 residues. V was clipped by 5 bases and J by 1 base; unmatched bases: 7. Germline V lookup: CDR1 SEHNR, CDR2 FQNEAQ (reference sequence). The CDR3 protein is CASSLNRGGNTEAFF. CDR3 nucleotides: TGTGCCAGCAGCCTAAACAGGGGCGGGAACACTGAAGCTTTCTTT.

In the case of this clone: Other nucleotide sequences from this sample produce the same CDR3. CDR3 sequence reads: CASSFSGGGYTF. CDR3 coding DNA: TGTGCCAGCAGTTTCTCAGGAGGAGGCTACACCTTC. The chain has TRBV12-3 or TRBV12-4 and TRBJ1-2; no reliable D call. With 3 bases removed from V and 8 bases from J, the gap between germline ends came to 10 bases. This CDR3 region has 12 residues.

This rearrangement joins TRBV4-3 to TRBJ1-2; 7 bases are shared with TRBD1. CDR3 length equals 13 residues. The germline V gene encodes CDR1 LGHNA and CDR2 YSLEER. V was pared by 0 bases and J by 7 bases, with 2 bases of the junction left unmatched. CDR3 residues: CASSQEAGGGYTF. The CDR3 DNA follows: TGCGCCAGCAGCCAAGAGGCAGGGGGTGGCTACACCTTC.

The CDR3 bases are TGTGCCAGCAGGGGAGGAATGAACACTGAAGCTTTCTTT. Translation gives CASRGGMNTEAFF. This chain joins TRBV7-9 and TRBJ1-1; D gene uncertain. The CDR3 loop spans 13 amino acids. V was clipped by 6 bases and J by 0 bases, with 8 bases between them. Germline V CDR1 and CDR2: SEHNR, FQNEAQ (reference sequence).

This chain uses TRBV10-3 with TRBJ1-4; 9 bases fit TRBD1. CDR3 length equals 16 residues. The J segment lost 7 bases and the V segment lost 0 bases, leaving 6 bases of the junction unmatched. From germline, CDR1 is ENHRY and CDR2 SYGVKD. The CDR3 coding sequence is TGTGCCATCAGTGAGTCGGCGGGACAGGGCGGTGAAAAACTGTTTTTT. This encodes CAISESAGQGGEKLFF.

The chain recombines TRBV27 with TRBJ2-2, with 12 bases identical to TRBD1. Germline CDR1 is MNHEY and CDR2 is SMNVEV (reference sequence). V lost 7 bases, J lost 8 bases, and 14 bases stayed unmatched. This CDR3 comprises 17 residues. The CDR3 region is CASTGPGQGAGSGELFF. The CDR3, as DNA: TGTGCCAGCACCGGTCCGGGACAGGGGGCTGGTAGTGGGGAGCTGTTTTTT.

On this clone: At the DNA level, this CDR3 is encoded by other sequences in the same sample as well. This sequence joins TRBV18 and TRBJ1-5, with no clear D. V lost 3 bases and J lost 0, with 6 bases in between. The CDR3 totals 14 residues. CDR1 is KGHSH and CDR2 is LQKENI in the germline V gene. CDR3 bases: TGTGCCAGCTCACCGAGTGGTAGCAATCAGCCCCAGCATTTT. It yields the protein CASSPSGSNQPQHF.

CDR3 loop: CASSAGQGLNEKLFF. CDR3 nucleotide sequence: TGCGCCAGCAGCGCGGGACAGGGACTTAATGAAAAACTGTTTTTT. J is TRBJ1-4 and V is TRBV5-1, with 9 bases that match TRBD1. The CDR3 length is 15 residues. The trim removed 4 bases at V and 4 bases at J, leaving 5 bases unmatched. Germline lookup yields CDR1 SGHRS and CDR2 YFSETQ.

V gene TRBV4-1 combines with J gene TRBJ2-2, with 7 bases lining up with TRBD2. This CDR3 region has 20 residues. V gave up 0 bases and J gave up 4 bases; unmatched junction bases: 17. CDR1 MGHRA and CDR2 YSYEKL come from the germline V gene. DNA of the CDR3: TGCGCCAGCAGCCAAGATAGGTCGGGTTACGGCGGGAGAAGCACCGGGGAGCTGTTTTTT. This sequence encodes CASSQDRSGYGGRSTGELFF.

The chain has TRBV25-1 and TRBJ1-4; TRBD1 might be the D (6 bases). Trimming left V 1 base short and J 7 bases short, with 16 bases between. This CDR3 is 16 amino acids long. Germline values: CDR1 MGHDK, CDR2 SYGVNS. CDR3 bases: TGTGCCAGCAGTGAATTTGGGGGGGCGTCGGGTGAAAAACTGTTTTTT. It yields the protein CASSEFGGASGEKLFF.

The chain is built from TRBV5-1 and TRBJ1-2; unclear D gene. The CDR3 sequence is 12 residues long. The germline V and J ends were trimmed by 2 bases and 5 bases, with 7 bases remaining between them. Germline V gives CDR1 SGHRS, CDR2 YFSETQ. CDR3 in amino acids: CASSFSGYGYTF. The CDR3 DNA follows: TGCGCCAGCAGCTTTTCGGGATATGGCTACACCTTC.

This clone was seen once. This chain connects TRBV29-1 to TRBJ1-3; unclear D gene. The CDR3 consists of 14 residues. The ends were cut back, 4 bases at V and 0 bases at J, with 10 bases in the middle. Per the germline V gene, CDR1 is SQVTM and CDR2 is ANQGSEA. CDR3 sequence: CSVVVGNSGNTIYF. In nucleotides, the CDR3 is TGCAGCGTTGTTGTGGGCAACTCTGGAAACACCATATATTTT.

The rearrangement links TRBV2 to TRBJ1-6, with 7 bases matching TRBD1. J gave up 6 bases and V 5 bases, and 13 bases lay outside the gene matches. The germline CDR1 and CDR2 sequences are SNHLY and FYNNEI. This CDR3 has 17 residues. The CDR3 sequence: CASSRRGPRDVNSPLHF. Written as DNA, the CDR3 is TGTGCCAGCAGTCGAAGGGGGCCTCGGGACGTTAATTCACCCCTCCACTTT.

V usage is TRBV3-1 (or the pseudogene TRBV3-2) and J usage is TRBJ1-1; a possible D gene is TRBD1 (5 bases). Trimming cost V 4 bases and J 4 bases, with 16 bases left between them. The CDR3 runs 15 residues. Germline CDR1 and CDR2: LGHDT and YNNKEL (reference sequence). CDR3 sequence: CASSLGFGGSTEAFF. DNA of the CDR3: TGTGCCAGCAGCCTCGGATTTGGGGGGTCCACTGAAGCTTTCTTT.

Here the CDR3 reads CASSPSGQNTGELFF. Written as DNA, the CDR3 is TGTGCCAGCAGCCCCTCGGGACAGAACACCGGGGAGCTGTTTTTT. The chain carries TRBV7-9 and TRBJ2-2; maybe TRBD1 (6 bases). The CDR3 extends over 15 amino acids. Germline assignment: CDR1 SEHNR and CDR2 FQNEAQ (reference sequence). Trimming stripped 5 bases from V and 1 base from J, with 11 bases between.

The V and J genes are TRBV6-4 and TRBJ1-6, with D possibly being TRBD1 (5 bases). V was cut by 6 bases and J by 6 bases, with 21 bases left in between. Germline V gene lookup returns CDR1 MRHNA and CDR2 SNTAGT. CDR3 length equals 17 residues. The CDR3 DNA sequence: TGTGCCAGCAGGGATCCTTCAGACTCCACAGGTAATTCACCCCTCCACTTT. It yields the protein CASRDPSDSTGNSPLHF.

On this clone: A read error may produce the germline difference seen at one junction end. The rearrangement uses TRBV5-5 and TRBJ1-5; no firm D call. The CDR3 is 15 amino acids. CDR1 SGHKS and CDR2 YYEKEE come from the germline V gene (reference sequence). The CDR3 here is CASSLAVGSHQPQHF. CDR3 DNA sequence: TGTGCCAGCAGCTTGGCCGTGGGTAGCCATCAGCCCCAGCATTTT.